This T cell receptor beta chain came from a study of identical twins. Germline CDR1 and CDR2: MGHRA and YSYEKL. The CDR3 spans 15 residues. The V end lost 3 bases, the J end lost 4 bases, and 16 bases lay between the germline ends. MiXCR was run by TCRdb on the 5' RACE reads, yielding one entry per CDR3 protein. The sample contains 300,000 or so distinct CDR3 sequences, more than 8% of which appear only once. This clonotype has only a few counts. Separately, the same data were catalogued under a study of yellow fever vaccine responses in identical twins.

The clonotype comes from a woman aged 18-29 years in good health. V is TRBV4-1 and J is TRBJ2-7; D uncertain. The sequenced sample was CD8+ T cells sorted from blood. CDR3 sequence reads: CASSQPVGYGYEQYF. As DNA, the CDR3 is TGCGCCAGCAGCCAGCCTGTAGGGTACGGGTACGAGCAGTACTTC.